This T cell receptor (beta chain) was captured in a study of cytomegalovirus exposure and HLA in healthy donors. This clone was seen more than once but under ten times. Losses at the gene ends were 2 bases for V and 7 bases for J; bases not matched to a gene: 10. Germline V gives CDR1 MGHRA, CDR2 YSYEKL. This CDR3 spans 17 amino acids. Both 60 Vbeta primers and 13 Jbeta primers went into the PCR. Sequencing was performed with immunoSEQ multiplex PCR; in TCRdb, only in-frame clones are kept and a portion is missing. The sample has 90,000 to 140,000 clones; around 84% are singletons. Sequenced material: PBMCs. The receptor comes from a man aged 30-40 years in good health and CMV-seronegative. J is TRBJ2-1 and V is TRBV4-1; the match to TRBD2 covers 11 bases. This chain's CDR3 is CASSQQTSGSRGNEQFF. CDR3 coding DNA: TGCGCCAGCAGCCAACAAACTAGCGGGAGTCGGGGTAATGAGCAGTTCTTC.